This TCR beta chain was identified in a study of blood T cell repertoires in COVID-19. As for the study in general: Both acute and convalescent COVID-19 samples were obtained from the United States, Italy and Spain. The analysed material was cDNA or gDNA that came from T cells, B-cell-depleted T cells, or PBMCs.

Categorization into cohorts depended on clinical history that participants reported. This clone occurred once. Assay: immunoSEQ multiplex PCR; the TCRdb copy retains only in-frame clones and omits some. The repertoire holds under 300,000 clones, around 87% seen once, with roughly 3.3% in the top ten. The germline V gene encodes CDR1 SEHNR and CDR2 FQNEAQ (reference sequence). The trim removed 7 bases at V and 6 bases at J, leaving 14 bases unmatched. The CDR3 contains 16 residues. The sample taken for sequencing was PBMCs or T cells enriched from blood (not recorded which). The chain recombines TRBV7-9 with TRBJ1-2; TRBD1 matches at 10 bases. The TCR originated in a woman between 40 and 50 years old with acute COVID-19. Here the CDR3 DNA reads TGTGCCAGCACCCCCCAATCGACAGGGGGCGAAGATGGCTACACCTTC. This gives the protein CASTPQSTGGEDGYTF.